The 5 T cell receptor beta chains below all came from one sample that was sequenced in a study of T cell responses to AZD1222 COVID-19 vaccine. Measured with immunoSEQ multiplex PCR; TCRdb has only the in-frame clones, and not every one. The sample records about 120,000 clones, about 89% being singletons. Sequencing used peripheral blood, obtained on day 0 of MenACWY control vaccination. These receptors were collected from an adult in good health.

The chain employs TRBV5-1 and TRBJ1-2; D is perhaps TRBD1 (5 bases). Germline V gives CDR1 SGHRS, CDR2 YFSETQ. The CDR3 spans 11 residues. V was clipped by 5 bases and J by 6 bases, with 8 bases between them. The CDR3 region is CASSGADGYTF. The CDR3 region has the DNA TGCGCCAGCAGTGGGGCGGATGGCTACACCTTC.

J is TRBJ2-7 and V is TRBV5-5; 11 positions agree with TRBD1. Looked up from germline, CDR1 is SGHKS and CDR2 is YYEKEE (reference sequence). The CDR3 is 15 amino acids. J gave up 9 bases and V 0 bases, and 8 bases lay outside the gene matches. CDR3 coding DNA: TGTGCCAGCAGCTTGGGAGGGACAGGGGGGGCGGGGCAGTACTTC. Translation: CASSLGGTGGAGQYF.

The chain links TRBV5-1 to TRBJ1-5; D possibly corresponds to TRBD1 (6 bases). V lost 0 bases and J lost 1, with 14 bases in between. Germline V gene lookup returns CDR1 SGHRS and CDR2 YFSETQ. There are 17 residues in the CDR3. Here the CDR3 DNA reads TGCGCCAGCAGCTTGGAAGCGACAGGTCACAGCAATCAGCCCCAGCATTTT. Its protein is CASSLEATGHSNQPQHF. Filled out from reference TRBV5-1 and TRBJ1-5, the complete variable domain reads KAGVTQTPRYLIKTRGQQVTLSCSPISGHRSVSWYQQTPGQGLQFLFEYFSETQRNKGNFPGRFSGRQFSNSRSEMNVSTLELGDSALYLCASSLEATGHSNQPQHFGDGTRLSIL.

The chain couples TRBV5-8 to TRBJ1-2, with 7 nucleotides matching TRBD1. The CDR3 extends over 13 amino acids. Germline lookup yields CDR1 SGHTS and CDR2 YDEGEE. V lost 2 bases to trimming and J lost 3 bases; unmatched junction nucleotides: 1. DNA for the CDR3: TGTGCCAGCAGCTTAGGGGGCCACTATGGCTACACCTTC. This sequence encodes CASSLGGHYGYTF.

This rearrangement joins TRBV6-2 or TRBV6-3 to TRBJ1-5; TRBD1 might be the D (5 bases). Germline-derived CDR1 and CDR2 are MNHEY and SVGEGT. V dropped 2 bases and J dropped 7 bases, with 12 bases sitting between them. The CDR3 is 14 residues long. This CDR3 is CASSYVQGIQPQHF. The CDR3 DNA follows: TGTGCCAGCAGTTACGTGCAGGGAATCCAGCCCCAGCATTTT.